The 9 T cell receptor beta chains below all came from one sample that was sequenced in a study of blood T cell repertoires in COVID-19. The protocol was immunoSEQ multiplex PCR, while the TCRdb copy is restricted to in-frame clones and leaves out a portion. Here the sample spans approximately 60,000 clones, 70% to 80% being singletons. Sequenced input: peripheral blood. Receptors originate from a man in his 60s with acute or convalescent COVID-19.

This clone showed up just a few times. The gene calls are TRBV9 and TRBJ2-7, with TRBD1 as a possible D gene (5 bases). The V end was cut by 2 bases, the J end by 6 bases, with 18 bases between. Germline-derived CDR1 and CDR2 are SGDLS and YYNGEE. This CDR3 contains 15 residues. The CDR3 coding sequence is TGTGCCAGCAGCGTCGCGGAATCAGGGTGGGGCGAGCAGTACTTC. Protein sequence: CASSVAESGWGEQYF.

The V and J genes are TRBV7-9 and TRBJ1-2, with a weak D call TRBD1 (5 bases). V was cut by 1 base and J by 3 bases, with 9 bases left in between. Germline V gene sequence: CDR1 SEHNR, CDR2 FQNEAQ (reference sequence). The CDR3 covers 14 residues. The CDR3 DNA sequence: TGTGCCAGCAGCTTAGTAGGGGCACACTATGGCTACACCTTC. This codes for CASSLVGAHYGYTF. Full variable domain (remainder filled in from reference TRBV7-9 and TRBJ1-2): DTGVSQNPRHKITKRGQNVTFRCDPISEHNRLYWYRQTLGQGPEFLTYFQNEAQLEKSRLLSDRFSAERPKGSFSTLEIQRTEQGDSAMYLCASSLVGAHYGYTFGSGTRLTVV.

The chain links TRBV19 to TRBJ2-1, with D perhaps matching TRBD1 (6 bases). The length of the CDR3 is 14 residues. Germline values: CDR1 LNHDA, CDR2 SQIVND (reference sequence). V was clipped by 7 bases and J by 5 bases, with 15 bases between them. The CDR3, as DNA: TGTGCCAGTAAACCGGGACAACCTAACAATGAGCAGTTCTTC. Encoded protein: CASKPGQPNNEQFF.

The chain employs TRBV12-3 or TRBV12-4 and TRBJ2-7; maybe TRBD2 (6 bases). Trimming shortened V by 7 bases and J by 1 base, and 8 bases separated the two germline ends. The CDR3 consists of 12 residues. CDR3 bases: TGTGCCAGCACCGGGACTTCCTACGAGCAGTACTTC. This encodes CASTGTSYEQYF.

The V and J genes are TRBV18 and TRBJ1-4; D ambiguous. CDR1 and CDR2 (germline): KGHSH, LQKENI. CDR3 length equals 13 residues. Trimming removed 6 bases from V and 3 bases from J, with 8 bases in between. The CDR3 loop reads CASSMGSNEKLFF. The CDR3 DNA reads as TGTGCCAGCTCTATGGGCTCTAATGAAAAACTGTTTTTT.

This clone occurred a few times. J is TRBJ1-5 and V is TRBV30; 10 bases fit TRBD1. CDR1 GTSNPN and CDR2 SVGIG come from the germline V gene (reference sequence). The trim removed 3 bases at V and 6 bases at J, leaving 11 bases unmatched. The CDR3 has 16 amino acids. The CDR3 spells CAWRNQGTGVGQPQHF. For the CDR3, the DNA is TGTGCCTGGAGGAACCAAGGGACAGGGGTAGGTCAGCCCCAGCATTTT.

The chain recombines TRBV6-1 with TRBJ2-5, with 14 nucleotides matching TRBD2. The CDR3 contains 16 residues. Germline V lookup: CDR1 MNHNS, CDR2 SASEGT. J was trimmed by 5 bases and V by 4 bases; bases with no gene match: 6. The CDR3 DNA is TGTGCCAGCAGTGGAGGGACTAGCGGGAGCTATGAGACCCAGTACTTC. This sequence encodes CASSGGTSGSYETQYF.

This clone has just a few counts. The CDR3 region is CASSQGAGGQETQYF. The DNA of the CDR3 is TGCGCCAGCAGCCAAGGAGCGGGGGGACAAGAGACCCAGTACTTC. The chain joins TRBV4-3 to TRBJ2-5; 9 bases match TRBD2. This CDR3 region has 15 residues. Germline CDR1 reads LGHNA; CDR2 reads YSLEER. The V segment lost 1 base and the J segment 2 bases; nucleotides outside the gene matches: 2.

This chain uses TRBV19 with TRBJ1-4; 8 bases agree with TRBD1. The germline CDR1 and CDR2 sequences are LNHDA and SQIVND (reference sequence). The CDR3 is made up of 11 amino acids. The J segment lost 8 bases and the V segment lost 8 bases, leaving 1 base of the junction unmatched. The CDR3 spells CASRQGEKLFF. CDR3 nucleotide sequence: TGTGCCAGTCGACAGGGGGAAAAACTGTTTTTT.